Listed below are T cell receptor beta chains from one sample, sequenced in a study of blood T cells in healthy people across ages. TCRdb reprocessed the 5' RACE reads with MiXCR, giving one entry per CDR3 protein. The table has 1.5 million to 2 million distinct CDR3 sequences, about 35% seen once; the top ten hold approximately 10%. The specimen was blood. These receptors came from a woman in her twenties or thirties in good health. CDR3s include the opening cysteine and the closing phenylalanine or tryptophan. A D gene is named only where the DNA matches it firmly. A row's size may be missing; if present it is once, few, many or a size class.

J	size	D	V	DNA	CDR3
TRBJ2-4	-	TRBD1	TRBV2	TGTGCCAGCAGTCCGGGACAGGAAAGTTTTCAGTACTTC	CASSPGQESFQYF
TRBJ1-6	few	TRBD1	TRBV7-9	TGTGCCAGCAGCGGTACCGAAGACAGGGTTTCACCCCTCCACTTT	CASSGTEDRVSPLHF
TRBJ2-1	-	-	TRBV30	TGTGTCTGGAGTTTTTACTTGGGTGAGCAGTTCTTC	CVWSFYLGEQFF
TRBJ1-1	few	TRBD1	TRBV12-3/TRBV12-4	TGTGCCAGCAGTCCCAGGACAGGGGAGTGGAACACTGAAGCTTTCTTT	CASSPRTGEWNTEAFF
TRBJ1-4	-	-	TRBV10-3	TGTGCCATCAGCCAGTCTAATGAAAAACTGTTTTTT	CAISQSNEKLFF
TRBJ2-4	-	TRBD2	TRBV5-1	TGCGCCAGCAGTTCTGTGGGAGGGATTGACATTCAGTACTTC	CASSSVGGIDIQYF
TRBJ1-1	-	-	TRBV20-1	TGCAGTGCTTCAGGGTCATTGAACACTGAAGCTTTCTTT	CSASGSLNTEAFF
TRBJ2-7	-	TRBD1	TRBV2	TGTGCCAGCAGAGAGGGACAGGGTCACGAGCAGTACTTC	CASREGQGHEQYF
TRBJ2-5	-	-	TRBV9	TGTGCCAGCAGCGTAGGTACGGTGGACTGGGGAGAGACCCAGTACTTC	CASSVGTVDWGETQYF
TRBJ2-7	-	-	TRBV2	TGTGCCAGCAGTGAAGAGGTGGGGGACGCTAGCGCTGGTTCCTACGAGCAGTACTTC	CASSEEVGDASAGSYEQYF
TRBJ1-5	few	TRBD1	TRBV2	TGTGCCAGCAGGGGGGACGTGCCAGGGGGACAGCCCCAGCATTTT	CASRGDVPGGQPQHF
TRBJ2-1	many	TRBD2	TRBV5-1	TGCGCCAGCAGCGATCTAGCGGGGGACAATGAGCAGTTCTTC	CASSDLAGDNEQFF
TRBJ2-3	-	-	TRBV29-1	TGCAGCGTTGAAGGTGGAGTGGCGCCCCACCGGCAGTATTTT	CSVEGGVAPHRQYF
TRBJ1-1	-	-	TRBV5-1	TGCGCCAGCAGCTTGGCTTTCGGGGACACTGAAGCTTTCTTT	CASSLAFGDTEAFF
TRBJ2-4	many	-	TRBV7-2	TGTGCCAGCAGGTGGGGGCCGAACATTCAGTACTTC	CASRWGPNIQYF
TRBJ1-1	-	TRBD1	TRBV27	TGTGCCAGCAGTACGACCCGGGACAGGGATGCTTTCTTT	CASSTTRDRDAFF
TRBJ1-2	few	-	TRBV4-1	TGCGCCAGCAGCCAAGATATGTGGCAAAACTATGGCTACATCTTC	CASSQDMWQNYGYIF
TRBJ2-5	-	-	TRBV6-2/TRBV6-3	TGTGCCAGCAGTTACATTGTTGGGGATTCGCCCCAAGAGACCCAGTACTTC	CASSYIVGDSPQETQYF
TRBJ2-3	few	-	TRBV20-1	TGCAGTGCTAGCTCCCGTGATGTTACGCAGTATTTT	CSASSRDVTQYF
TRBJ1-2	-	-	TRBV12-3/TRBV12-4	TGTGCCAGCACCGAACCCGGGACTTCAAATGGCTACACCTTC	CASTEPGTSNGYTF
TRBJ2-5	once	-	TRBV20-1	TGCAGTGCTACGCCGTTGGAAGAGACCCAGTACTTC	CSATPLEETQYF
TRBJ1-2	-	-	TRBV29-1	TGCAGTTACCTGCTGCTGAGCCCTTATGGCTACACCTTC	CSYLLLSPYGYTF
TRBJ2-7	few	-	TRBV20-1	TGCAGTGCTAAGGTCCCGGGGACCTACGAGCAGTACTTC	CSAKVPGTYEQYF
TRBJ1-3	-	-	TRBV29-1	TGCAGCGTGTCGGACAGCAGCTCTGGAAACACCATATATTTT	CSVSDSSSGNTIYF
TRBJ2-7	once	TRBD2	TRBV28	TGTGCCAGCAGCTCCCTTCGGGTAGCGGGAGTTGAGGAGCAGTACTTC	CASSSLRVAGVEEQYF
TRBJ2-5	-	-	TRBV11-1	TGTGCCAGCAGCTTAGCCGACAGGAGGGAGACCCAGTACTTC	CASSLADRRETQYF
TRBJ2-5	few	TRBD2	TRBV29-1	TGCAGCGTTTTCGGGGGGCAAGAGACCCAGTACTTC	CSVFGGQETQYF
TRBJ1-2	-	-	TRBV27	TGTGCCAGCAGACCAAAGGGCCTCCTGTGGGGCTACACCTTC	CASRPKGLLWGYTF
TRBJ1-1	-	-	TRBV9	TGTGCCAGCAGCCGACAGGATTCTTTGAACACTGAAGCTTTCTTT	CASSRQDSLNTEAFF
TRBJ1-2	-	TRBD1	TRBV3-1	TGTGCCTGCAGCCTACGGACAGGGTTTAACTATGGCTACACCTTC	CACSLRTGFNYGYTF
TRBJ2-1	few	-	TRBV6-1	TGTGCCAGCAGTGAAGGCAGGGCCTATGAGCAGTTCTTC	CASSEGRAYEQFF
TRBJ2-3	-	TRBD2	TRBV20-1	TGCAGTGCTAGAGACGCGACTAGCGGGGGGGCAACAGATACGCAGTATTTT	CSARDATSGGATDTQYF
TRBJ2-3	many	TRBD2	TRBV7-6	TGTGCCAGCAGCTTAACTAGCGGGGGGGCTACAGATACGCAGTATTTT	CASSLTSGGATDTQYF
TRBJ1-5	once	-	TRBV11-2	TGTGCCAGCAGCTTAGATACGGTCCAGCCCCAGCATTTT	CASSLDTVQPQHF
TRBJ1-2	-	TRBD1	TRBV5-1	TGCGCCAGCAGCGAACAGGGGGAAAATGGCTGCACCTTC	CASSEQGENGCTF
TRBJ2-7	-	TRBD2	TRBV7-2	TGTGCCAGCAGCTTACAAGCGGGGGCAAACGAGCAGTACTTC	CASSLQAGANEQYF
TRBJ2-3	-	TRBD1	TRBV5-6	TGTGCCAGCTATCGGACAGGGAAAGATACGCAGTATTTT	CASYRTGKDTQYF
TRBJ2-5	-	-	TRBV7-8	TGTGCCAGCAGCCACTTACAGGGTAGCTACCAAGAGACCCAGTACTTC	CASSHLQGSYQETQYF
TRBJ1-4	-	TRBD1	TRBV20-1	TGCAGTGCCCTGGACAGGGGAGAGGGTGAAAAACTGTTTTTT	CSALDRGEGEKLFF
TRBJ1-6	once	-	TRBV21-1	TGTGCCAGCAGCAAAGCGCGTAAAGGGACCAACTTCTATAATTCACCCCTCCACTTT	CASSKARKGTNFYNSPLHF
TRBJ2-1	few	TRBD2	TRBV4-1	TGCGCCAGCAGCCAAGAGAGATTAAAAGGCGGGGGGGCCCCCTACAATGAGCAGTTCTTC	CASSQERLKGGGAPYNEQFF
TRBJ2-5	few	-	TRBV9	TGTGCCAGCAGCGTAGGCGGGGACGGTGGAGAGACCCAGTACTTC	CASSVGGDGGETQYF
TRBJ2-7	few	-	TRBV27	TGTGCCAGCAGTTTTAAGCCGGCGGTGGCAGGGTACGAGCAGTACTTC	CASSFKPAVAGYEQYF
TRBJ1-1	-	-	TRBV4-1	TGCGCCAGCAGCCAAGATGGGTCCGGGAAGGTTGGCGCTGAAGCTTTCTTT	CASSQDGSGKVGAEAFF